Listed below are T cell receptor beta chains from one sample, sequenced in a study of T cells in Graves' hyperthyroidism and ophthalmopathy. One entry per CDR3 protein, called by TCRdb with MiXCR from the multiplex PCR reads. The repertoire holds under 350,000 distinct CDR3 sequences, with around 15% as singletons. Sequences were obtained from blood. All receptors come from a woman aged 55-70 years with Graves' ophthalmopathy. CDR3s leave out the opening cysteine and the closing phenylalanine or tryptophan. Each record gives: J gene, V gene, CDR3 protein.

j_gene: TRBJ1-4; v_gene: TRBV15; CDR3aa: ATSRGNGASKEKLF
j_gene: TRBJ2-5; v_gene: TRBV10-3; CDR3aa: AISGAGLETQY
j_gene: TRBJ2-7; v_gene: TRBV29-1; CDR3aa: SVEDSGSPPYGQY
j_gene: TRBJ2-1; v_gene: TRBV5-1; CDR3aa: ASGTSGSSYNEQF
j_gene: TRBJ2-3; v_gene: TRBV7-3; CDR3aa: ASSRGPTDTQY
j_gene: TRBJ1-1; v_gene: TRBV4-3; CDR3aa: ASSLHPRDEAF
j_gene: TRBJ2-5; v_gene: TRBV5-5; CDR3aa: ASSLEGQGPNQY
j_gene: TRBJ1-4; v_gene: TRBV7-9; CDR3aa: ASSAGDRTTNEKLF
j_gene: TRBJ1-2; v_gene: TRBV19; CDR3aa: ASSLPTGEDGYT
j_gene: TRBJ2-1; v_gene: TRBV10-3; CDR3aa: AIRKSSGGDYNEQF
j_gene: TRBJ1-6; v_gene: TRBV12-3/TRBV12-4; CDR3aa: ASSLGQGVSPLH
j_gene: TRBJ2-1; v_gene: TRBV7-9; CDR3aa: ASSPPGLVYNEQF
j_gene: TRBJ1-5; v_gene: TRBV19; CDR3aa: ASSIVGQGLNQPQH
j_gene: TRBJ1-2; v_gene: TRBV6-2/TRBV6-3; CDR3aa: ASSYAPTDGYGYT
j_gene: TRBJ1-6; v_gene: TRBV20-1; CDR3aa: SARREGFSYNSPLH
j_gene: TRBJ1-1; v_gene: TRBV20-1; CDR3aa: SAPGDVNTEAF
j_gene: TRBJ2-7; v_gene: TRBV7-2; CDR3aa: ASSFFREVDEQY
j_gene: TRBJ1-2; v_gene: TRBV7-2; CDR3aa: ASSSAGAWGYT
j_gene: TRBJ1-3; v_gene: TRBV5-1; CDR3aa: ASSGPGRGLGNTIY
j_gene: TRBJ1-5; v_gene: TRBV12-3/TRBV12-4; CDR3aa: ASRGQGGSNQPQH
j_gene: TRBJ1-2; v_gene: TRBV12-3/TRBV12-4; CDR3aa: ASRMGGVQGGGYT
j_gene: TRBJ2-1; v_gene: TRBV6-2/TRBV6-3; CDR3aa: ASGLDGGNYNEQF
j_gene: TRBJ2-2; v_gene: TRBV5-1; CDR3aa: ASSLLGKLSNTGELF
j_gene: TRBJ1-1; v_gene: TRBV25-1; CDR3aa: ASSHGGPSTEAF